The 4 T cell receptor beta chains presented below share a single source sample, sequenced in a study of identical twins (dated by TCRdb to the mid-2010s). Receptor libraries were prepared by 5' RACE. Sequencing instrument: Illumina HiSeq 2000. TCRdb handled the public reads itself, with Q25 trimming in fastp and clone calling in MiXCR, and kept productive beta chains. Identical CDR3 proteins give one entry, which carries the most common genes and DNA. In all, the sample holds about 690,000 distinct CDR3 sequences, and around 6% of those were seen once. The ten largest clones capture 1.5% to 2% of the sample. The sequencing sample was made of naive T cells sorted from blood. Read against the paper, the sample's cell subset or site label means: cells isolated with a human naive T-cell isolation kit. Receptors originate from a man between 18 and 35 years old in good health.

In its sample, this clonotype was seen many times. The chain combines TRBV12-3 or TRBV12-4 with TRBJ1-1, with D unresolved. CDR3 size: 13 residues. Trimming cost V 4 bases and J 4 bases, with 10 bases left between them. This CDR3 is CASSWEGSTEAFF. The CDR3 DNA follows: TGTGCCAGCAGTTGGGAAGGGAGCACTGAAGCTTTCTTT.

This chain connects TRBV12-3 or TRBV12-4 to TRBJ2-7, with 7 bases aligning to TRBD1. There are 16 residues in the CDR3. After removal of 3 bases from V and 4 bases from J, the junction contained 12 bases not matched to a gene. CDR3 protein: CASSFEFGRGPYEQYF. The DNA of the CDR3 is TGTGCCAGCAGTTTTGAGTTTGGAAGGGGGCCTTACGAGCAGTACTTC.

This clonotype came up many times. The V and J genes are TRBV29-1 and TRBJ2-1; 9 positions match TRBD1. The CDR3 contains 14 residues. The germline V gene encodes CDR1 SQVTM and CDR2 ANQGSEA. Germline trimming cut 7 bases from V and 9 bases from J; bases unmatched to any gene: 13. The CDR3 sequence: CSASTGGRDVEQFF. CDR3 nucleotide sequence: TGCAGCGCAAGTACAGGGGGCCGGGACGTTGAGCAGTTCTTC.

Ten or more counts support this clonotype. The CDR3 loop is CSVVTSSALVDEQFF. DNA of the CDR3: TGCAGCGTTGTAACGTCTAGCGCTTTAGTTGATGAGCAGTTCTTC. The chain links TRBV29-1 to TRBJ2-1, with a weak D call TRBD2 (6 bases). Trimming removed 4 bases from V and 8 bases from J, with 21 bases in between. CDR1 is SQVTM and CDR2 is ANQGSEA in the germline V gene. The CDR3 totals 15 residues.